This T cell receptor beta chain was recorded in a study of blood T cell repertoires in COVID-19. Whole-study context: There were acute and convalescent COVID-19 samples, and they came from the United States, Italy and Spain. The analysed material was cDNA or gDNA that came from T cells, B-cell-depleted T cells, or PBMCs.

This clone occurred a few times. Source study methods: Amplified reference gene primers provided the basis for estimating nucleated cell counts. Sequencing was performed with immunoSEQ multiplex PCR; in TCRdb, only in-frame clones are kept and a portion is missing. The DNA gave D and trimming, while V, J and clone size come from that table. The repertoire includes 350,000 to 450,000 clones, approximately 86% of them detected once, and just over 7% sits in the top ten. The CDR3 has 14 amino acids. Germline lookup yields CDR1 MNHEY and CDR2 SVGAGI. Deletions cut 4 bases from V and 5 bases from J, with 12 bases between. In Seattle, patients joined the study during active infection and were tracked longitudinally.

What was sequenced was peripheral blood. The J gene is TRBJ2-1, the V gene TRBV6-5; tentative D call: TRBD1 (5 bases). The sequence derives from a woman aged 55-69 years with COVID-19, enrolled during active disease. The CDR3 reads CASSLVRRDNEQFF. CDR3 sequence (DNA): TGTGCCAGCAGTTTAGTGCGCAGGGACAATGAGCAGTTCTTC.